This record covers a single TCR beta chain. These data belong to a study of blood T cell repertoires in COVID-19. The method was immunoSEQ multiplex PCR; TCRdb's version includes in-frame clones alone and lacks a portion of them. The table has tens of thousands of clones, about four fifths seen once. The sample taken for sequencing was peripheral blood. This TCR was recovered from a human donor in a cohort sampled during active or convalescent COVID-19.

The CDR3 sequence is CASSLQGYEQYF. CDR3 DNA sequence: TGCGCCAGCAGCTTACAGGGCTACGAGCAGTACTTC. The chain combines TRBV5-1 with TRBJ2-7, with a tentative D call TRBD1 (6 bases). The length of the CDR3 is 12 residues. V was trimmed by 2 bases and J by 3 bases, leaving 6 bases between them. Germline CDR1 reads SGHRS; CDR2 reads YFSETQ.